This T cell receptor (beta chain) emerged from a study of T cells in Graves' hyperthyroidism and ophthalmopathy. Study conclusions and caveats: Blood also showed most of the thyroid clonotypes that were expanded above 0.001.

The CDR3 consists of 14 residues. Germline assignment: CDR1 MGHRA and CDR2 YSYEKL. TCR beta CDR3 sequences were amplified from RNA transcripts. The study used the HTBI primer set for a first-round RT-PCR of the TCR CDR3. TCRdb passed the multiplex PCR reads through MiXCR, listing each CDR3 protein once. The table shows more than 500,000 distinct CDR3 sequences, with 14% to 15% occurring only once. On this clonotype: Its antigen is unidentified. At one end the junction does not follow the germline gene, possibly because of a read error.

This chain uses TRBV4-1 with TRBJ2-4; D not resolved. The source of this sequence is a woman aged 35 to 49 with Graves' ophthalmopathy. Material for sequencing was blood. CDR3 sequence (DNA): TGCACCAGCAGCCACCCCCCGGCCAAAAACATTCAGTACTTC. This encodes CTSSHPPAKNIQYF.